These 21 T cell receptor beta chains were all obtained from the same sample, sequenced in a study of CD8 T cells in Susac syndrome. Reverse transcription of roughly 0.45 to 1 ug RNA used random hexamers. TCRdb ran MiXCR on the immunoSEQ multiplex PCR reads and lists one entry per CDR3 protein. The sample lists tens of thousands of distinct CDR3 sequences, approximately 95% occurring once. Sequencing was done on a sample of CD8+ T cells from PBMCs. The receptor source for this set is a human donor with Susac syndrome.

The chain couples TRBV14 to TRBJ2-1, with D tentatively TRBD2 (6 bases). This CDR3 has 12 amino acids. The V end lost 8 bases, the J end lost 8 bases, and 13 bases lay between the germline ends. CDR1 is SGHDN and CDR2 is FVKESK in the germline V gene. CDR3 sequence: CASRAGSYEQFF. The CDR3 nucleotides read TGTGCCAGCCGCGCGGGATCGTATGAGCAGTTCTTC.

J is TRBJ1-2 and V is TRBV12-3 or TRBV12-4; D remains ambiguous. This CDR3 spans 12 amino acids. V was clipped by 1 base and J by 8 bases, with 8 bases between them. The CDR3, as DNA: TGTGCCAGCAGTTTAGGCCCGGCCGGCTACACCTTC. This translates into CASSLGPAGYTF.

V usage is TRBV27 and J usage is TRBJ2-2, with TRBD2 matching over 7 bases. The CDR3 totals 16 residues. The junction had 10 bases not matched to a gene; V was cut back by 6 bases and J by 3 bases. Germline V CDR1 and CDR2: MNHEY, SMNVEV (reference sequence). The CDR3 loop reads CASRESGLEDTGELFF. The CDR3 nucleotides read TGTGCCAGCAGAGAGAGCGGACTAGAAGACACCGGGGAGCTGTTTTTT.

In this sample, this clonotype turned up a few times. V is TRBV9 and J is TRBJ1-2; tentative D call: TRBD1 (5 bases). The germline gives CDR1 SGDLS, CDR2 YYNGEE. This CDR3 has 12 residues. The germline V and J ends were trimmed by 2 bases and 5 bases, with 7 bases remaining between them. The CDR3 is CASSVGEYGYTF. DNA of the CDR3: TGTGCCAGCAGCGTGGGGGAGTATGGCTACACCTTC.

The chain links TRBV12-3 or TRBV12-4 to TRBJ2-2; 8 bases map to TRBD2. V lost 3 bases to trimming and J lost 6 bases; unmatched junction nucleotides: 3. The CDR3 spans 14 residues. The DNA for the CDR3 is TGTGCCAGCAGTTTGGGGACTAGGTCCGGGGAGCTGTTTTTT. This codes for CASSLGTRSGELFF.

CDR3 loop: CASTFGAGGPNEQFF. In DNA, the CDR3 is TGTGCCAGCACCTTCGGGGCGGGAGGGCCAAATGAGCAGTTCTTC. This rearrangement joins TRBV9 to TRBJ2-1, with 9 bases aligning to TRBD2. CDR3 length: 15 amino acids. Trimming took 6 bases from V and 7 from J; bases not matched to a gene: 11. Germline lookup yields CDR1 SGDLS and CDR2 YYNGEE. Drawing the rest from reference TRBV9 and TRBJ2-1, the complete variable domain is DSGVTQTPKHLITATGQRVTLRCSPRSGDLSVYWYQQSLDQGLQFLIQYYNGEERAKGNILERFSAQQFPDLHSELNLSSLELGDSALYFCASTFGAGGPNEQFFGPGTRLTVL.

About this clonotype itself: The junction differs from germline at one of its ends, possibly a read error. The chain is built from TRBV15 and TRBJ2-7; 9 bases line up with TRBD1. Germline V gene data show CDR1 as LNHNV and CDR2 as YYDKDF (reference sequence). This CDR3 has 14 residues. The chain's CDR3 is CATSGDRGSYEQYF. The CDR3 DNA is TGTGCCACCAGCGGAGACAGGGGGAGCTACGAGCAGTACTTC.

The CDR3 protein is CASSGSVNTGELFF. CDR3 DNA: TGTGCCAGCAGTGGGTCAGTGAACACCGGGGAGCTGTTTTTT. The chain has TRBV6-5 and TRBJ2-2, with D uncertain. The CDR3 spans 14 residues. From germline, CDR1 is MNHEY and CDR2 SVGAGI. V was clipped by 5 bases and J by 1 base, with 8 bases between them.

V and J are TRBV27 and TRBJ2-4; a weak D match, TRBD2 (5 bases). Germline loops: CDR1 MNHEY, CDR2 SMNVEV (reference sequence). CDR3 length: 15 residues. Trimming removed 0 bases from V and 9 bases from J, with 15 bases in between. The CDR3 region is CASSLSRALMSIQYF. The DNA of the CDR3 is TGTGCCAGCAGTTTATCGAGGGCTCTCATGAGCATTCAGTACTTC.

The chain links TRBV11-2 to TRBJ2-3; D not resolved. The CDR3 is 16 residues long. V lost 6 bases and J 3 bases, leaving 19 bases between the germline ends. Germline V CDR1 and CDR2: SGHAT, FQNNGV. The CDR3 bases are TGTGCCAGCAGTTCATCCCCGCTGGGTCCAACAGATACGCAGTATTTT. This translates into CASSSSPLGPTDTQYF.

The rearrangement links TRBV25-1 to TRBJ2-7, with D tentatively TRBD2 (6 bases). The CDR3 spans 14 residues. Germline-derived CDR1 and CDR2 are MGHDK and SYGVNS. The germline V and J ends were trimmed by 1 base and 2 bases, with 9 bases remaining between them. The CDR3 nucleotides are TGTGCCAGCAGTGAATCGAAGCGGGCCTACGAGCAGTACTTC. It specifies CASSESKRAYEQYF.

The chain couples TRBV20-1 to TRBJ1-5; the D is unclear. The V gene's germline CDR1 is DFQATT and CDR2 SNEGSKA (reference sequence). Trimming removed 5 bases at V and 2 bases at J, with 13 bases between. This CDR3 has 14 residues. CDR3 nucleotides: TGCAGTGCTGTGCCCGATCCGGGCAATCAGCCCCAGCATTTT. Protein product: CSAVPDPGNQPQHF.

V gene TRBV7-9 combines with J gene TRBJ2-5; tentative D call: TRBD1 (5 bases). Trimming stripped 1 base from V and 1 base from J, with 7 bases between. The CDR3 is made up of 14 amino acids. Germline V gives CDR1 SEHNR, CDR2 FQNEAQ (reference sequence). The CDR3 DNA sequence: TGTGCCAGCAGCTTAGGGACACCCCAAGAGACCCAGTACTTC. Protein sequence: CASSLGTPQETQYF. The entire variable domain, with the rest obtained from reference TRBV7-9 and TRBJ2-5, is as follows: DTGVSQNPRHKITKRGQNVTFRCDPISEHNRLYWYRQTLGQGPEFLTYFQNEAQLEKSRLLSDRFSAERPKGSFSTLEIQRTEQGDSAMYLCASSLGTPQETQYFGPGTRLLVL.

The J gene is TRBJ2-7, the V gene TRBV29-1; 8 bases agree with TRBD1. Looked up from germline, CDR1 is SQVTM and CDR2 is ANQGSEA. V dropped 0 bases and J dropped 6; count of bases not matched to a gene: 10. This CDR3 contains 15 residues. The CDR3 DNA follows: TGCAGCGTTGAAGATCCCAACCAGGGGGCATTCGAGCAGTACTTC. It specifies CSVEDPNQGAFEQYF.

The V call is TRBV5-1, the J call TRBJ2-7, with TRBD2 identical over 9 bases. Germline trimming cut 1 base from V and 3 bases from J; bases unmatched to any gene: 2. Per germline, CDR1 SGHRS and CDR2 YFSETQ. The CDR3 totals 14 residues. The CDR3 DNA follows: TGCGCCAGCAGCTTGATGCGGGAGGGCTACGAGCAGTACTTC. Residues: CASSLMREGYEQYF.

The chain has TRBV4-2 and TRBJ1-2, with 7 bases lining up with TRBD1. Germline trimming cut 2 bases from V and 3 bases from J; bases unmatched to any gene: 9. Germline assignment: CDR1 LGHNA and CDR2 YNFKEQ. The CDR3 has 16 residues. The CDR3 sequence is CASSQPRQGMDYGYTF. DNA for the CDR3: TGTGCCAGCAGCCAACCACGACAGGGCATGGACTATGGCTACACCTTC.

This chain connects TRBV20-1 to TRBJ2-1; D is undetermined. Deletions cut 1 base from V and 9 bases from J, with 19 bases between. This CDR3 comprises 15 residues. Germline lookup yields CDR1 DFQATT and CDR2 SNEGSKA (reference sequence). CDR3: CSARAMVQIPGEQFF. CDR3 coding DNA: TGCAGTGCTAGAGCGATGGTCCAGATCCCGGGTGAGCAGTTCTTC.

This sequence joins TRBV20-1 and TRBJ1-1, with TRBD1 matching 10 bases. The CDR3 runs to 15 residues. Germline-derived CDR1 and CDR2 are DFQATT and SNEGSKA (reference sequence). V was clipped by 6 bases and J by 4 bases; unmatched bases: 11. The CDR3: CSANRRDRGTTEAFF. CDR3 nucleotide sequence: TGCAGTGCCAACCGCCGGGACAGGGGAACCACTGAAGCTTTCTTT.

The table lists this clonotype with a count of one. One end of the junction does not line up with germline, which may come from a read error. The chain has TRBV13 and TRBJ1-1; unclear D gene. Germline values: CDR1 PRHDT, CDR2 FYEKMQ (reference sequence). The CDR3 is made up of 12 amino acids. This CDR3 is CASSVGSTEAFF. CDR3 bases: TGTGCCAGCAGCGTAGGGAGCACTGAAGCTTTCTTT.

The rearrangement joins TRBV7-8 to TRBJ2-6; TRBD1 agrees at 7 bases. CDR1 and CDR2 (germline): SGHVS, FQNEAQ. This CDR3 has 16 residues. V dropped 5 bases and J dropped 0; count of bases not matched to a gene: 4. CDR3 bases: TGTGCCAGCAGCCCCACAGGGGACTCTGGGGCCAACGTCCTGACTTTC. This sequence encodes CASSPTGDSGANVLTF. The full variable domain, with the rest looked up from reference TRBV7-8 and TRBJ2-6, is GAGVSQSPRYKVAKRGQDVALRCDPISGHVSLFWYQQALGQGPEFLTYFQNEAQLDKSGLPSDRFFAERPEGSVSTLKIQRTQQEDSAVYLCASSPTGDSGANVLTFGAGSRLTVL.

The chain links TRBV4-1 to TRBJ1-5; D is ambiguous. Trimming pared 4 bases from V and 5 bases from J, leaving 15 bases between. This CDR3 has 15 residues. Germline values: CDR1 MGHRA, CDR2 YSYEKL. The CDR3 here is CASSPHRERDQPQHF. The CDR3 DNA follows: TGCGCCAGCAGCCCCCACCGGGAGAGGGATCAGCCCCAGCATTTT.